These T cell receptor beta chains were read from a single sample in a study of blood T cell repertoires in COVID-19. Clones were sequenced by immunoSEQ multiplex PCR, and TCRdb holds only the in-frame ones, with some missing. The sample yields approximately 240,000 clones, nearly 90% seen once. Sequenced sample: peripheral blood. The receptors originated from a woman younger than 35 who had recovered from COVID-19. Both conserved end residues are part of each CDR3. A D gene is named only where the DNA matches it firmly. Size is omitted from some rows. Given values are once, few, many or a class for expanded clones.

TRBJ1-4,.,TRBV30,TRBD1,CAWSRDSNEKLFF,TGTGCCTGGAGTCGGGACAGTAATGAAAAACTGTTTTTT
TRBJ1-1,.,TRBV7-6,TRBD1,CASSATGSTEAFF,TGTGCCAGCAGCGCGACAGGGTCCACTGAAGCTTTCTTT
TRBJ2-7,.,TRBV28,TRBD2,CASVNLGGASYEQYF,TGTGCCAGCGTCAACCTCGGGGGGGCTTCTTACGAGCAGTACTTC
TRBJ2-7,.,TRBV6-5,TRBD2,CASSYSWSGSYEQYF,TGTGCCAGCAGTTACTCATGGAGCGGGAGCTACGAGCAGTACTTC
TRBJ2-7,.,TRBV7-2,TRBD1,CASSSNRGIYEQYF,TGTGCCAGCAGCTCCAACAGGGGGATCTACGAGCAGTACTTC
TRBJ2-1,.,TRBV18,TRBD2,CASSPQTSGMLDEQFF,TGTGCCAGCTCACCACAGACTAGCGGGATGCTGGATGAGCAGTTCTTC
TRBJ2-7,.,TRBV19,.,CASSAGASYEQYF,TGTGCCAGTAGTGCTGGGGCCTCCTACGAGCAGTACTTC
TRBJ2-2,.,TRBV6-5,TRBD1,CASSSGTGTGELFF,TGTGCCAGCAGCTCGGGGACAGGCACCGGGGAGCTGTTTTTT
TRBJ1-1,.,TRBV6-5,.,CVTGRGTEAFF,TGCGTTACAGGGAGAGGAACTGAAGCTTTCTTT
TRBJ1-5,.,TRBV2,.,CAGADTSNQPQHF,TGTGCCGGGGCGGACACTAGCAATCAGCCCCAGCATTTT
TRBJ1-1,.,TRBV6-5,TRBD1,CASSYWTGEATEAFF,TGTGCCAGCAGTTATTGGACAGGGGAGGCTACTGAAGCTTTCTTT
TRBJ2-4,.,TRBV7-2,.,CASSLFQGKNIQYF,TGTGCCAGCAGCTTATTCCAGGGAAAAAACATTCAGTACTTC
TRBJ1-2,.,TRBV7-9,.,CASSSPGDYGYTF,TGTGCCAGCAGCTCTCCAGGTGATTATGGCTACACCTTC
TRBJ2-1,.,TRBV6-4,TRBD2,CASSDGSGSYNEQFF,TGTGCCAGCAGTGACGGAAGCGGGAGTTACAATGAGCAGTTCTTC
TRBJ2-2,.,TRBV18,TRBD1,CASSPQGANTGELFF,TGTGCCAGCTCACCACAGGGGGCCAACACCGGGGAGCTGTTTTTT
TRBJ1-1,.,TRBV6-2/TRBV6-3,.,CASSYGRNGLAEAFF,TGTGCCAGCAGTTACGGGAGGAACGGGTTGGCTGAAGCTTTCTTT
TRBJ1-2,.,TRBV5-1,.,CASSYSTANYGYTF,TGCGCCAGCAGTTACTCAACCGCTAACTATGGCTACACCTTC
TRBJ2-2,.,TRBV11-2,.,CASSPGTPGELFF,TGTGCCAGCAGCCCCGGGACTCCCGGGGAGCTGTTTTTT
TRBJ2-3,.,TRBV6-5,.,CASRTDNTDTQYF,TGTGCCAGCAGGACCGACAACACAGATACGCAGTATTTT
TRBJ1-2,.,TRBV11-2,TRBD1,CASSFQPGTAGYTF,TGTGCCAGCAGCTTTCAGCCCGGGACAGCTGGCTACACCTTC
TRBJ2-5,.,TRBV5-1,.,CASTRRGIQETQYF,TGCGCCAGCACCAGGAGAGGGATCCAAGAGACCCAGTACTTC
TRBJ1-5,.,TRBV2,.,CASIRQVNQPQHF,TGTGCCAGCATTCGACAGGTTAATCAGCCCCAGCATTTT
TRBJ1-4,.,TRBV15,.,CATSRDAHRNEKLFF,TGTGCCACCAGCAGGGATGCCCACAGGAATGAAAAACTGTTTTTT
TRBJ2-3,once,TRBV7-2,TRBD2,CASSFSAGGQAYTQYF,TGTGCCAGCAGCTTCTCAGCGGGAGGCCAGGCTTATACGCAGTATTTT
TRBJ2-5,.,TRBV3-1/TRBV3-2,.,CASSQDSGKETQYF,TGTGCCAGCAGCCAAGATTCAGGGAAGGAGACCCAGTACTTC
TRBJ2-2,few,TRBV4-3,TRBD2,CASSQDVAGVVTGELFF,TGCGCCAGCAGCCAAGACGTAGCGGGAGTTGTTACCGGGGAGCTGTTTTTT
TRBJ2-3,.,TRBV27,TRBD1,CASSFLGQSTDTQYF,TGTGCCAGCAGTTTTTTGGGACAGAGCACAGATACGCAGTATTTT
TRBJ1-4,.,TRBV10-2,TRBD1,CASSEQGVREKLFF,TGCGCCAGCAGTGAGCAGGGGGTTCGCGAAAAACTGTTTTTT
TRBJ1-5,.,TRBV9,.,CASSRGGGNGNQPQHF,TGTGCCAGCAGCCGGGGAGGGGGGAACGGCAATCAGCCCCAGCATTTT
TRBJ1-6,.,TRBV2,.,CASSRTGPPYNSPLHF,TGTGCCAGCAGTAGAACAGGGCCACCATATAATTCACCCCTCCACTTT
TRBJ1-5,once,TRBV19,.,CASSISQLYQPQHF,TGTGCCAGTAGTATATCACAGCTCTATCAGCCCCAGCATTTT
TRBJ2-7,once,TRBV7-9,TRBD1,CASSSYRGQVYEQYF,TGTGCCAGCAGCTCTTACAGGGGGCAAGTCTACGAGCAGTACTTC
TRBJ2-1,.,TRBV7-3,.,CASSLARDLYNEQFF,TGTGCCAGCAGCTTGGCGCGGGACTTATACAATGAGCAGTTCTTC
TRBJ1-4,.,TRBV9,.,CASSLDSLSGKLFF,TGTGCCAGCAGCCTAGATAGTCTGTCCGGAAAACTGTTTTTT
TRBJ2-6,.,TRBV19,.,CAADPGSGANVLTF,TGTGCCGCCGACCCGGGTTCAGGGGCCAACGTCCTGACTTTC
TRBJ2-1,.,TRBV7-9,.,CASSLQTVNNEQFF,TGTGCCAGCAGCTTACAGACAGTGAACAATGAGCAGTTCTTC
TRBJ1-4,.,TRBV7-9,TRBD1,CASSFPGQGITTNEKLFF,TGTGCCAGCAGCTTCCCGGGACAGGGGATTACAACTAATGAAAAACTGTTTTTT
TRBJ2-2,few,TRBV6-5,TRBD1,CASRPQTGSGELFF,TGTGCCAGCAGACCCCAGACAGGGTCCGGGGAGCTGTTTTTT
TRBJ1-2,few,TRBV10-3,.,CAISGSGYGYTF,TGTGCCATCAGTGGGAGTGGCTATGGCTACACCTTC
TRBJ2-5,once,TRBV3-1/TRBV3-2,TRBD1,CASSEGQVETQYF,TGTGCCAGCAGCGAGGGACAGGTAGAGACCCAGTACTTC